This TCR beta chain was captured in a study of tumor-infiltrating lymphocytes in primary liver carcinoma. About the research overall: There were roughly 3.5 to 7.13 million productive TCRbeta reads per sample, a yield similar across tissue types. Broader study findings: Blood trailed tumors significantly in top-250-clone fraction (p = 0.039). Overlap in tumor-adjacent and tumor-blood pairs fell below that of tumor region pairs.

The CDR3 runs to 14 residues. Germline V gene sequence: CDR1 MNHEY, CDR2 SVGEGT. TCR beta cDNA was reverse-transcribed from roughly 0.45 ug of total RNA. The reaction used a constant-region primer and ProtoScript II reverse transcriptase. Investigators got TCR beta libraries out of three nested multiplex PCR rounds, done with slightly modified ARM-PCR. It was with TRBV1-TRBV30 forward primers and a C-beta reverse primer that the first two PCR rounds were run, at around 9 cycles each. TCRdb analysed the multiplex PCR reads with MiXCR anew, one entry per CDR3 protein. The sample yields roughly 30,000 distinct CDR3 sequences, 76% seen once. Scientists recovered RNA and DNA together from around 20-30 mg of unsorted bulk tissue. Donors were untreated and chronically infected with HBV. Points on this clonotype: Its antigen is undetermined. At one end the junction does not follow the germline gene, possibly because of a read error.

The chain is built from TRBV6-2 or TRBV6-3 and TRBJ1-1; D is uncertain. Material for sequencing was liver tumor tissue from sampling region 5. The sample's subset: tumor region T5, tumor centre. This sequence was found in a man in his forties with primary liver carcinoma and hepatitis B virus infection. CDR3 nucleotides: TGTGCCGGCAGTTACTGGTTGGGTTCCATTGAAGCTTTCTTT. Residues: CAGSYWLGSIEAFF.